This TCR beta chain derives from a study of T cells in Graves' hyperthyroidism and ophthalmopathy. Looking at the study overall: Staff took peripheral blood when the initial diagnosis was made, before any treatment began.

Germline CDR1 reads GTSNPN; CDR2 reads SVGIG (reference sequence). V was pared by 2 bases and J by 7 bases, with 7 bases of the junction left unmatched. The CDR3 has 13 amino acids. This clonotype was detected many times. RNA transcripts gave rise to amplified TCR beta CDR3 regions. A set of HTBI primers served as the primers for a first-round RT-PCR of the TCR CDR3. TCRdb redid the calling of the multiplex PCR reads with MiXCR, one entry per CDR3 protein. The sample lists about 350,000 distinct CDR3 sequences, about a sixth seen once, with less than 20% in the top ten. The receptor comes from a woman aged 35 to 49 with Graves' ophthalmopathy. Material for sequencing was blood. J is TRBJ2-5 and V is TRBV30, with 7 bases lining up with TRBD2. CDR3 DNA sequence: TGTGCCTGGAGTAGCGGGGAAACAGGGACCCAGTACTTC. Translation gives CAWSSGETGTQYF.